This T cell receptor beta chain was recovered during a study of T cell repertoires in cytomegalovirus infection. Study in general: Carrying CMV and the relevant HLA type showed in public TCR beta signatures.

MiXCR, run by TCRdb on the reads, gives a single entry per CDR3 protein. The sample lists about 180,000 distinct CDR3 sequences; about 17% were seen once. Study-level points and caveats: Dominating the ex vivo response were HLA-C-restricted CMV-specific TCR beta clonotypes. Using cumulative public TCR beta family frequency, the authors identified those who carried CMV together with the relevant HLA.

Details on this clonotype: Antigen unknown.

Germline loops: CDR1 DFQATT, CDR2 SNEGSKA (reference sequence). This CDR3 contains 15 residues. V dropped 2 bases and J dropped 2 bases, with 13 bases sitting between them. Input material: CD8+ T cells from PBMCs. The chain couples TRBV20-1 to TRBJ2-1; D is ambiguous. This receptor was identified in a human donor in good health (CMV status not recorded). Some clones in this sample may be carry-over from other donors' samples. CDR3 DNA sequence: TGCAGTGCTAGAAACCTGCTCACCCCCTACAATGAGCAGTTCTTC. Its translation: CSARNLLTPYNEQFF.